These 6 T cell receptor beta chains were all obtained from the same sample, sequenced in a study of blood T cell repertoires in COVID-19. Some clones are missing from TCRdb's copy, which holds only in-frame ones; the method was immunoSEQ multiplex PCR. The sample gives some 120,000 clones, around 90% of which show up once; 4.6% is in the top ten. The sequenced material came from peripheral blood. The receptors originated from a man in his fifties or sixties with COVID-19, enrolled during active disease.

The chain recombines TRBV21-1 with TRBJ2-7; TRBD1 was called by the table and not checked on the DNA. TRBV21-1 is tagged as a pseudogene. This CDR3 contains 13 residues. The DNA for the CDR3 is TGTGCCAGCAGCAAGGACAGGGGTTACGAGCAGTACTTC. Translated: CASSKDRGYEQYF.

The gene calls are TRBV29-1 and TRBJ2-3; TRBD1 aligns across 7 bases. The V gene end was trimmed by 3 bases and the J gene end by 7 bases; junction bases not matched to a gene: 13. Looked up from germline, CDR1 is SQVTM and CDR2 is ANQGSEA. The CDR3 is made up of 15 amino acids. Here the CDR3 DNA reads TGCAGCGTTGAGGGCCGGGACAGTTATTACTATACGCAGTATTTT. Translating it yields CSVEGRDSYYYTQYF.

V and J are TRBV21-1 and TRBJ2-7; TRBD2 is the table's D call, not checked against the DNA. TRBV21-1 represents a pseudogene. This CDR3 spans 15 amino acids. In nucleotides, the CDR3 is TGTGCCAGCACCCCGCTGGTTGGAGACTCCTACGAGCAGTACTTC. Amino acid sequence: CASTPLVGDSYEQYF.

This chain uses TRBV7-9 with TRBJ2-1; D not resolved. The CDR3 totals 11 residues. V dropped 9 bases and J dropped 5 bases, with 8 bases sitting between them. Germline loops: CDR1 SEHNR, CDR2 FQNEAQ (reference sequence). The CDR3 here is CASDRDNEQFF. The CDR3 nucleotides read TGTGCCAGTGATAGAGACAATGAGCAGTTCTTC. Variable domain in full (rest from reference TRBV7-9 and TRBJ2-1): DTGVSQNPRHKITKRGQNVTFRCDPISEHNRLYWYRQTLGQGPEFLTYFQNEAQLEKSRLLSDRFSAERPKGSFSTLEIQRTEQGDSAMYLCASDRDNEQFFGPGTRLTVL.

The chain is built from TRBV19 and TRBJ1-5; D might be TRBD1 (6 bases). The ends were cut back, 2 bases at V and 2 bases at J, with 19 bases in the middle. This CDR3 region has 18 residues. Germline V gene data show CDR1 as LNHDA and CDR2 as SQIVND (reference sequence). CDR3 region: CASSIPQLRGGRNQPQHF. The CDR3 coding sequence is TGTGCCAGTAGTATACCACAGCTCAGGGGTGGTCGCAATCAGCCCCAGCATTTT.

The chain uses TRBV19 and TRBJ2-1; 12 positions agree with TRBD2. CDR1 LNHDA and CDR2 SQIVND come from the germline V gene (reference sequence). The CDR3 has 15 residues. J gave up 7 bases and V 5 bases, and 6 bases lay outside the gene matches. CDR3 protein: CASSLRTSGINEQFF. The DNA of the CDR3 is TGTGCCAGTAGTCTCAGGACTAGCGGGATAAATGAGCAGTTCTTC.